Presented here are 12 T cell receptor beta chains from one specimen sequenced in a study of radiotherapy plus CTLA-4 blockade in lung cancer. TCRdb's table, derived via immunoSEQ multiplex PCR, lists solely in-frame clones and lacks some. Here the sample spans under 100,000 clones, about 85% being singletons. The sequencing here drew on peripheral blood, taken from a patient treated with radiotherapy plus ipilimumab. The source of these receptors is a human donor with non-small cell lung cancer that progressed on radiotherapy plus ipilimumab.

This sequence joins TRBV29-1 and TRBJ2-7; 11 bases align to TRBD2. The CDR3 has 13 amino acids. Germline V lookup: CDR1 SQVTM, CDR2 ANQGSEA. J lost 6 bases, V lost 4 bases, and 5 bases had no gene match. CDR3 amino acids: CSVVGLAGGEQYF. The CDR3 DNA follows: TGCAGCGTTGTTGGGCTAGCGGGAGGCGAGCAGTACTTC.

This chain links TRBV9 with TRBJ2-5; possible D gene TRBD2, 6 bases. Germline lookup yields CDR1 SGDLS and CDR2 YYNGEE. This CDR3 contains 16 residues. V gave up 0 bases and J gave up 2 bases, with 14 bases separating them. The chain's CDR3 is CASSVAGASVQETQYF. As DNA, the CDR3 is TGTGCCAGCAGCGTAGCTGGGGCTAGCGTTCAAGAGACCCAGTACTTC.

This chain links TRBV27 with TRBJ2-1; D is perhaps TRBD2 (7 bases). The V gene lost 6 bases and the J gene lost 6 bases, with 21 bases spanning the gap. CDR1 and CDR2 from the germline V gene are MNHEY and SMNVEV (reference sequence). The CDR3 length is 16 residues. The CDR3 protein is CASRYRGGGPSNEQFF. CDR3 nucleotides: TGTGCCAGCAGGTACAGAGGGGGAGGGCCCTCCAATGAGCAGTTCTTC.

The chain is built from TRBV9 and TRBJ1-3, with D possibly being TRBD1 (6 bases). Germline lookup yields CDR1 SGDLS and CDR2 YYNGEE. Trimming pared 6 bases from V and 0 bases from J, leaving 19 bases between. The CDR3 spans 17 residues. CDR3 loop: CASKGHPGADSGNTIYF. In nucleotides, the CDR3 is TGTGCCAGCAAAGGTCACCCAGGGGCTGACTCTGGAAACACCATATATTTT.

The chain uses TRBV2 and TRBJ2-5; D is perhaps TRBD2 (6 bases). V gave up 5 bases and J gave up 2 bases, with 9 bases separating them. There are 13 residues in the CDR3. Germline V gene data show CDR1 as SNHLY and CDR2 as FYNNEI. The CDR3 is CASSQTRQETQYF. CDR3 DNA: TGTGCCAGCAGTCAGACTAGACAAGAGACCCAGTACTTC.

This clone was counted once. V usage is TRBV29-1 and J usage is TRBJ2-1; 8 bases are a match to TRBD2. This CDR3 is 14 amino acids long. The junction had 13 bases not matched to a gene; V was cut back by 7 bases and J by 8 bases. From germline, CDR1 is SQVTM and CDR2 ANQGSEA. CDR3 DNA: TGCAGCGCAGCGGGGGACAACCTCCTCGATGAGCAGTTCTTC. Residues: CSAAGDNLLDEQFF.

A note on this clone: Here the CDR3 omits its conserved ending phenylalanine or tryptophan, so a read error is the likely source. The genes are TRBV7-9 and TRBJ2-7; 10 bases align to TRBD1. The germline gives CDR1 SEHNR, CDR2 FQNEAQ (reference sequence). The CDR3 has 15 amino acids. J gave up 4 bases and V 5 bases, and 8 bases lay outside the gene matches. The CDR3 nucleotides are TGTGCCAGCAGCCCGCCGGGACAGGGGATATACGAGCAGTACCTC. This translates into CASSPPGQGIYEQYL.

This clone was recorded once. In nucleotides, the CDR3 is TGTGCCAGCAGCCGAACCTACAATCCATGGCTAGGCTACACCTTC. Its protein product is CASSRTYNPWLGYTF. This sequence joins TRBV5-6 and TRBJ1-2, with no clear D. V lost 4 bases and J 8 bases, leaving 21 bases between the germline ends. The CDR3 has 15 residues. Germline V gene sequence: CDR1 SGHDT, CDR2 YYEEEE.

V is TRBV6-1 and J is TRBJ2-3; the D is unclear. The CDR3 is 13 residues long. The V and J ends lost 7 bases and 6 bases respectively, with 14 bases between them. The germline CDR1 and CDR2 sequences are MNHNS and SASEGT. The CDR3 sequence: CASINPTWDTQYF. Here the CDR3 DNA reads TGTGCCAGCATCAACCCTACATGGGATACGCAGTATTTT.

This rearrangement joins TRBV5-6 to TRBJ1-5; possibly TRBD1 for D (5 bases). The length of the CDR3 is 14 residues. Trimming left V 4 bases short and J 7 bases short, with 15 bases between. CDR1 is SGHDT, CDR2 YYEEEE, per germline. The CDR3 sequence is CASSRGGGGQPQHF. For the CDR3, the DNA is TGTGCCAGCAGCAGGGGTGGGGGGGGACAGCCCCAGCATTTT. Full variable domain (missing parts from reference TRBV5-6 and TRBJ1-5): DAGVTQSPTHLIKTRGQQVTLRCSPKSGHDTVSWYQQALGQGPQFIFQYYEEEERQRGNFPDRFSGHQFPNYSSELNVNALLLGDSALYLCASSRGGGGQPQHFGDGTRLSIL.

The J gene is TRBJ1-6, the V gene TRBV13; the match to TRBD1 covers 8 bases. The ends lost 5 bases at V and 7 bases at J; junction bases unmatched: 10. This CDR3 region has 16 residues. Germline CDR1 and CDR2: PRHDT and FYEKMQ (reference sequence). This CDR3 reads CASSKDRGWGNSPLHF. The CDR3 DNA sequence: TGTGCCAGCAGCAAAGACAGGGGATGGGGCAATTCACCCCTCCACTTT.

The chain recombines TRBV2 with TRBJ1-2; a weak D match, TRBD1 (5 bases). The CDR3 spans 14 residues. The V gene's germline CDR1 is SNHLY and CDR2 FYNNEI. V dropped 5 bases and J dropped 7 bases, with 17 bases sitting between them. The chain's CDR3 is CASSRGSGGTGYTF. The CDR3 region has the DNA TGTGCCAGCAGTCGCGGCAGTGGGGGGACTGGCTACACCTTC.